This entry lists 4 T cell receptor beta chains sequenced from one sample in a study of blood T cell repertoires in COVID-19 (dated by TCRdb to the early 2020s). The library was made by the immunoSEQ multiplex PCR assay. TCRdb re-hosts the immuneACCESS table, in-frame sequences only. Its copies lack some clones; in the studies checked, an unresolved V gene accounts for under half of them, and the cause for the rest is not known. Recorded for this sample are approximately 300,000 clones; around nine tenths of them occurred a single time. 4.5% to 6.5% of the sample is taken by the ten largest. The sample was PBMCs or T cells enriched from blood (not recorded which). These receptors were collected from a man aged 55 to 70 who had recovered from COVID-19.

The chain carries TRBV3-1 (or the pseudogene TRBV3-2) and TRBJ2-5; D is possibly TRBD2 (5 bases). The CDR3 contains 16 residues. Germline V CDR1 and CDR2: LGHDT, YNNKEL (reference sequence). The V and J ends lost 1 base and 4 bases respectively, with 16 bases between them. The CDR3 DNA sequence: TGTGCCAGCAGCCAAGCTCCCAGCGGATCAGTAGAGACCCAGTACTTC. It yields the protein CASSQAPSGSVETQYF.

This CDR3 reads CASSPRTGDGYGYTF. CDR3 sequence (DNA): TGTGCCAGCAGCCCGAGGACAGGGGACGGCTATGGCTACACCTTC. V gene TRBV14 combines with J gene TRBJ1-2, with 9 nucleotides matching TRBD1. With V trimmed by 4 bases and J by 4 bases, 7 bases remained unmatched. The CDR3 has 15 residues. Germline CDR1 is SGHDN and CDR2 is FVKESK.

The chain has TRBV7-6 and TRBJ2-3; D may be TRBD2 (5 bases). V was cut by 0 bases and J by 4 bases, with 11 bases left in between. Per the germline V gene, CDR1 is SGHVS and CDR2 is FNYEAQ. The CDR3 consists of 15 residues. The CDR3 DNA sequence: TGTGCCAGCAGCTTAGCGCGGTTGGGAGCAGATACGCAGTATTTT. Protein product: CASSLARLGADTQYF.

The chain recombines TRBV6-5 with TRBJ2-2, with D uncertain. The CDR3 sequence is 14 residues long. With 2 bases removed from V and 2 bases from J, the gap between germline ends came to 6 bases. CDR1 is MNHEY and CDR2 is SVGAGI in the germline V gene. Written as DNA, the CDR3 is TGTGCCAGCAGTTACGTTACTAACACCGGGGAGCTGTTTTTT. This encodes CASSYVTNTGELFF.